The next 31 T cell receptor delta chains were all read from a single sample in a study of γδ T cells in repeated Plasmodium falciparum infection. TCRdb reran clone calling via CATT on the multiplex PCR reads. Of roughly 86,000 delta-chain clones in the sample, about 1.5% are singletons; the top ten hold approximately 10%. Flow sorting of PBMC yielded separate Vgamma9/Vdelta2+ and Vdelta2-negative gammadelta T cell populations for bulk repertoire analysis. Specimen: gamma-delta T cells from blood. The receptors stem from a pool of human donors (malaria-infected and uninfected, not separated).

On this clone: The protein TCRdb lists belongs to a much larger clone and differs from this DNA's translation at residue 4, which points to a read error; the protein shown is made from the DNA. V and J are TRDV2 and TRDJ1; 11 bases are a match to TRDD3. TCRdb carries no J gene annotation; the J gene was assigned here by matching the DNA with germline. This CDR3 spans 19 amino acids. Germline lookup yields CDR1 GEAIGNYY and CDR2 EKD. The CDR3 nucleotides read TGTGCCTGTGGCACCGTTCCCGTACTGGGGGATATACGGGGCGATAAACTCATCTTT. This codes for CACGTVPVLGDIRGDKLIF.

Turning to this clone: For this DNA, TCRdb reports the protein of a much larger clone, which diverges at residue 7, most likely from a read error; the protein presented here is translated directly from the DNA. The gene calls are TRDV2 and TRDJ1, with D perhaps matching TRDD3 (5 bases). No J gene was available from TCRdb, and it was assigned here by a germline match of the DNA. Trimming left V 2 bases short and J 8 bases short, with 17 bases between. Germline values: CDR1 GEAIGNYY, CDR2 EKD. This CDR3 is built from 14 residues. Written as DNA, the CDR3 is TGTGCCTGTGACAAACTGGAGGATAAGGGAAAACTCATCTTT. This sequence encodes CACDKLEDKGKLIF.

This clone was detected ten times or more. This chain joins TRDV1 and TRDJ1; 13 nucleotides match TRDD3. The V and J ends lost 6 bases and 1 base, in that order; junction bases with no gene match: 23. CDR1 is TSWWSYY and CDR2 is QGS in the germline V gene. CDR3 length equals 22 residues. The CDR3 sequence is CALGPFRPASTGGYALTDKLIF. In nucleotides, the CDR3 is TGTGCTCTTGGCCCTTTCCGCCCCGCATCTACTGGGGGATACGCTCTCACCGATAAACTCATCTTT.

As for this clone: The protein that TCRdb holds for this DNA derives from a much larger clone and differs from the translated DNA at residue 9, which likely indicates a read error; the protein shown here is translated from the DNA. This rearrangement joins TRDV1 to TRDJ2; 8 bases are shared with TRDD2. TCRdb offers no J gene call, so here the DNA was matched to germline to obtain one. Losses at the gene ends were 2 bases for V and 5 bases for J; bases not matched to a gene: 4. CDR3 length equals 15 residues. Looked up from germline, CDR1 is TSWWSYY and CDR2 is QGS. This CDR3 reads CALGEGPFLTAQLFF. Written as DNA, the CDR3 is TGTGCTCTTGGGGAAGGGCCCTTCCTAACAGCACAACTCTTCTTT.

Concerning this clone itself: The TCRdb protein, from a much larger clone, departs from this DNA's translation at residue 15, likely by read error; the protein shown derives from the DNA. The CDR3 is CALGELGRGLPTPWRRNLMYTDKLIF. The CDR3 region has the DNA TGTGCTCTTGGGGAACTGGGGAGGGGCCTTCCCACGCCCTGGAGGAGAAACCTGATGTACACCGATAAACTCATCTTT. This chain links TRDV1 with TRDJ1, with a tentative D call TRDD2 (6 bases). TCRdb is silent on the J gene; assignment here came from matching the DNA to germline. Trimming took 0 bases from V and 0 from J, leaving 41 bases between them. From germline, CDR1 is TSWWSYY and CDR2 QGS. This CDR3 region has 26 residues.

This clone was found a few times. A single base is all that separates this from a far larger clone, so a read error is likely. The sample contains more than one DNA sequence encoding this CDR3. The chain employs TRDV1 and TRDJ1, with 8 nucleotides matching TRDD3. TCRdb leaves out the J gene; it was filled in here by matching the DNA to germline. The CDR3 has 22 amino acids. With V trimmed by 0 bases and J by 2 bases, 23 bases remained unmatched. Per the germline V gene, CDR1 is TSWWSYY and CDR2 is QGS. As DNA, the CDR3 is TGTGCTCTTGGGGAACTTATAGCTCGAGCTCTAACTGGGGGGTACCAAACCGATAAACTCATCTTT. Translated, it gives CALGELIARALTGGYQTDKLIF.

This clone has only a few counts. The protein TCRdb gives is from a much larger clone and does not agree with this DNA's translation at residue 3, likely a read error; the protein shown here comes from the DNA. This chain connects TRDV3 to TRDJ1; 12 bases agree with TRDD3. This CDR3 has 19 residues. Trimming took 4 bases from V and 0 from J; bases not matched to a gene: 18. Germline values: CDR1 TVYSNPD, CDR2 GDNSRS (reference sequence). The CDR3 protein is CACDKLYWGILRDTDKLIF. The CDR3 region has the DNA TGTGCCTGCGACAAGCTGTACTGGGGGATACTGAGGGACACCGATAAACTCATCTTT.

A remark on this clone: With only one base between it and a far larger clone, this is likely a read error. The identical CDR3 is also encoded by other nucleotide sequences in the sample. This chain connects TRDV1 to TRDJ1; D may be TRDD2 or TRDD3 (8 bases each). TCRdb does not report a J gene; here it was assigned by matching the DNA to germline references. Germline CDR1 is TSWWSYY and CDR2 is QGS. The CDR3 is 23 residues long. CDR3: CALGRTRASYVQLGVLHTDKLIF. The CDR3, as DNA: TGTGCCCTTGGGAGAACCAGGGCTTCCTACGTCCAACTGGGGGTTCTACACACCGATAAACTCATCTTT.

The table lists this clone with a few counts. For this DNA, TCRdb reports the protein of a much larger clone, which diverges at residue 15, most likely from a read error; the protein presented here is translated directly from the DNA. The J gene was not called, though the V gene is TRDV2; the table's TRDD3 call for D was not verified on the DNA. This CDR3 is 16 amino acids long. Germline V gives CDR1 GEAIGNYY, CDR2 EKD. The CDR3 DNA sequence: TGTGCCTGTGACGGGATGGGGGATACCCCCCTCGATAAACTCACCTTT. Protein product: CACDGMGDTPLDKLTF.

Of note for this clone: This likely came from a read error, as a far larger clone is one base away. The sample has other DNA sequences that encode this CDR3 too. This chain connects TRDV2 to TRDJ1; possible D gene TRDD2, 5 bases. TCRdb offers no J gene call, so here the DNA was matched to germline to obtain one. The CDR3 is 15 residues long. CDR1 GEAIGNYY and CDR2 EKD come from the germline V gene. Trimming stripped 3 bases from V and 7 bases from J, with 20 bases between. The CDR3 protein is CACDPLQRPHGKLIF. The CDR3 region has the DNA TGTGCCTGTGACCCCCTACAACGTCCGCACGGTAAACTCATCTTT.

This clone was seen a handful of times. This likely came from a read error, as a far larger clone is one base away. Other DNA sequences in this specimen translate into the identical CDR3. The chain is built from TRDV1 and TRDJ1; TRDD2 agrees at 7 bases. CDR1 is TSWWSYY, CDR2 QGS, per germline. The CDR3 extends over 21 amino acids. This CDR3 reads CALGEVSYGGPYSLYTDKLIF. Written as DNA, the CDR3 is TGTGCTCTTGGGGAAGTTTCCTACGGGGGGCCGTACTCTCTGTACACCGATAAACTTATCTTT.

This clone showed up just a few times. A read error is likely here: a far larger clone is one base away. This same CDR3 is encoded by further DNA sequences in the sample. The chain recombines TRDV1 with TRDJ1; the D is unclear. The J gene is absent in TCRdb and was assigned here via DNA matching to germline. Trimming took 3 bases from V and 7 from J, leaving 21 bases between them. The V gene's germline CDR1 is TSWWSYY and CDR2 QGS. The CDR3 has 16 residues. The CDR3 DNA reads as TGTGCTCTTGGGGAGCCGAAGGGCCTCCGAGAGGGTAAACTCATCTTT. Translating it yields CALGEPKGLREGKLIF.

With respect to this clone: TCRdb shows a much larger clone's protein in place of this DNA's translation, and the two differ at residue 14, likely through a read error; the protein shown is translated from the DNA. The chain uses TRDV1 and TRDJ1, with 9 bases identical to TRDD3. Since TCRdb gives no J gene, matching the DNA to germline was used here to assign it. The V segment lost 1 base and the J segment 3 bases; nucleotides outside the gene matches: 18. The germline V gene has CDR1 TSWWSYY and CDR2 QGS. CDR3 length: 20 amino acids. CDR3 protein: CALGEQALPRNWGTADKLIF. CDR3 in DNA: TGTGCTCTTGGGGAACAGGCCCTTCCGCGAAACTGGGGGACAGCCGATAAACTCATCTTT.

Regarding this clone: A far more abundant clone sits one base away, making this likely a read error. Other nucleotide sequences in the sample specify the same CDR3. The gene calls are TRDV1 and TRDJ1; a possible D gene is TRDD3 (6 bases). The germline V gene has CDR1 TSWWSYY and CDR2 QGS. The CDR3 spans 17 residues. Trimming pared 3 bases from V and 0 bases from J, leaving 17 bases between. This CDR3 is CALGERWGPKYTDKLIF. The CDR3 DNA reads TGTGCTCTTGGGGAGCGTTGGGGGCCGAAATACACCGATAAACTCATCTTT.

This clone has only a few counts. The TCRdb protein, from a much larger clone, departs from this DNA's translation at residue 12, likely by read error; the protein shown derives from the DNA. CDR3 sequence reads: CALGETPHRRDRLIF. The CDR3 DNA follows: TGTGCTCTTGGGGAAACTCCTCACAGGAGGGATCGCCTCATCTTT. V gene assignment gives TRDV1, but the J gene was left uncalled; TRDD3, as called in the table, went unchecked against the DNA. The CDR3 consists of 15 residues. CDR1 is TSWWSYY, CDR2 QGS, per germline.

By sample fraction, this clone is medium-sized. The chain combines TRDV1 with TRDJ1, with TRDD2 matching over 8 bases. This CDR3 has 19 residues. J was trimmed by 3 bases and V by 5 bases; bases with no gene match: 20. Germline V gene data show CDR1 as TSWWSYY and CDR2 as QGS. The CDR3 DNA follows: TGTGCTCTTGGGATTCCCGCTCTTCCTACCAAGACGTACCCCGATAAACTCATCTTT. As protein: CALGIPALPTKTYPDKLIF.

This clone appeared a few times. A single base is all that separates this from a far larger clone, so a read error is likely. Other DNA sequences in the sample encode the same CDR3. The chain links TRDV2 to TRDJ1, with D uncertain. TCRdb gives no J gene; it was assigned here by matching the DNA to germline. Looked up from germline, CDR1 is GEAIGNYY and CDR2 is EKD. The ends were cut back, 4 bases at V and 0 bases at J, with 17 bases in the middle. The CDR3 extends over 16 amino acids. The DNA for the CDR3 is TGTGCCTGTGATACCTTGGTTGGCCCTCACACCGATAAACTCATCTTT. Translating it yields CACDTLVGPHTDKLIF.

About this clone itself: The TCRdb protein, from a much larger clone, departs from this DNA's translation at residue 14, likely by read error; the protein shown derives from the DNA. The chain has TRDV1 and TRDJ1, with D perhaps matching TRDD3 (6 bases). The CDR3 is 16 residues long. Germline-derived CDR1 and CDR2 are TSWWSYY and QGS. This CDR3 is CALGIRPVRNGDKPIF. The CDR3 bases are TGCGCTCTTGGGATAAGACCCGTTAGGAACGGCGATAAACCCATCTTT.

In its sample, this clone was seen a few times. The protein recorded in TCRdb matches a much larger clone and deviates from this DNA's translation at residue 19, suggesting a read error; the protein here is obtained by translating the DNA. The CDR3 is CACDQGQLLGDHLSNTDKRIF. The CDR3 DNA reads TGTGCCTGCGACCAGGGACAATTACTGGGGGACCACTTAAGTAACACCGATAAACGCATCTTT. The rearrangement joins TRDV2 to TRDJ1; 9 bases are shared with TRDD3. CDR3 length: 21 residues. The germline V gene has CDR1 GEAIGNYY and CDR2 EKD.

To note about this clone: This sequence is one base from a far larger clone and is likely a read error. Within the sample, other DNA sequences also encode this same CDR3. This chain uses TRDV3 with TRDJ1; 7 bases line up with TRDD2. CDR1 TVYSNPD and CDR2 GDNSRS come from the germline V gene (reference sequence). V was clipped by 2 bases and J by 3 bases; unmatched bases: 18. CDR3 size: 17 residues. The DNA for the CDR3 is TGTGCCTTTCCTTCCTCTGGAGGTATAAGGCAATCCGATAAACTCATCTTT. Translation gives CAFPSSGGIRQSDKLIF.

This clone has only a few counts. TCRdb pairs this DNA with a much larger clone's protein that differs at residue 10, likely a read error; the protein shown was translated from the DNA. V usage is TRDV2 and J usage is TRDJ1, with a tentative D call TRDD3 (7 bases). Germline matching of the DNA provided the J gene here, since TCRdb leaves it blank. V lost 0 bases and J 0 bases, leaving 22 bases between the germline ends. Germline loops: CDR1 GEAIGNYY, CDR2 EKD. This CDR3 comprises 19 residues. The CDR3 protein is CACDTLLLGNTRYTDKLIF. As DNA, the CDR3 is TGTGCCTGTGACACCCTCCTACTGGGGAATACCCGCTACACCGATAAACTCATCTTT.

This clone was recorded at least ten times. This chain connects TRAV29/DV5 to TRDJ1; TRDD3 matches at 8 bases. The CDR3 extends over 21 amino acids. Germline V gene lookup returns CDR1 NSMFDY and CDR2 ISSIKDK. V shed 4 bases and J 1 base; nucleotides not matched to a gene: 27. CDR3 loop: CAARWGFWGTPRGRVTDKLIF. The DNA for the CDR3 is TGTGCAGCACGGTGGGGTTTCTGGGGGACTCCGCGTGGGCGAGTCACCGATAAACTCATCTTT.

This clone was seen many times. This chain uses TRDV2 with TRDJ3; 12 bases match TRDD3. Germline loops: CDR1 GEAIGNYY, CDR2 EKD. After removal of 1 base from V and 4 bases from J, the junction contained 10 bases not matched to a gene. The CDR3 totals 20 residues. The CDR3 DNA sequence: TGTGCCTGTGACACGATATCCTTACTGGGGGATACTTGGGACACCCGACAGATGTTTTTC. Its translation: CACDTISLLGDTWDTRQMFF.

This clone has a handful of counts. This chain connects TRAV29/DV5 to TRDJ2; 11 bases are shared with TRDD3. No J segment appears in TCRdb, so it was assigned here by matching the sequence to germline. The CDR3 extends over 21 amino acids. Germline loops: CDR1 NSMFDY, CDR2 ISSIKDK. The J segment lost 3 bases and the V segment lost 4 bases, leaving 23 bases of the junction unmatched. The CDR3 loop reads CAASRPFPYWGINMVTAQLFF. The CDR3 nucleotides read TGTGCAGCATCCCGGCCTTTCCCCTACTGGGGGATAAATATGGTGACAGCACAACTCTTCTTT.

In its sample, this clone was seen a few times. TCRdb assigns this DNA the protein of a much larger clone, which departs from its translation at residue 28; this likely reflects a read error, and the protein shown comes from translating the DNA. V gene TRDV1 was called; the J gene was not; whether TRDD3, the table's D call, matches the DNA was not checked. The CDR3 runs to 30 residues. Germline assignment: CDR1 TSWWSYY and CDR2 QGS. The CDR3 loop is CALGELSYRGIRTVLQKEDTGEGNTDKPIF. The CDR3 DNA reads TGTGCTCTTGGGGAACTTTCCTACCGGGGGATACGCACAGTGCTACAAAAGGAGGATACGGGCGAAGGGAACACCGATAAACCCATCTTT.

Note on this clone: The TCRdb record carries a much larger clone's protein, which differs from this DNA's translation at residue 9; a read error is the likely cause, and the protein listed here is the DNA translation. The chain recombines TRDV1 with TRDJ1; 13 bases line up with TRDD3. The CDR3 sequence is 25 residues long. Germline CDR1 and CDR2: TSWWSYY and QGS. J was trimmed by 0 bases and V by 1 base; bases with no gene match: 26. The CDR3 bases are TGTGCTCTTGGGGAACGAGGGCTCGTACGCGATACTGGGGGATACGGGCATACAAACACCGATAAACTCATCTTT. Translating it yields CALGERGLVRDTGGYGHTNTDKLIF.

Comment on this clone: This likely traces to a read error, being one base from a far larger clone. Distinct nucleotide sequences in the sample also encode this CDR3. The chain has TRDV1 and TRDJ1; the D gene is possibly TRDD2 (6 bases). TCRdb gives no J gene; it was assigned here by matching the DNA to germline. The CDR3 covers 15 residues. Germline V gene lookup returns CDR1 TSWWSYY and CDR2 QGS. The V end lost 5 bases, the J end lost 5 bases, and 18 bases lay between the germline ends. This chain's CDR3 is CALGSYYRGTDKLIF. For the CDR3, the DNA is TGTGCTCTTGGGTCCTACTATCGTGGCACTGATAAACTCATCTTT.

Only a few counts were recorded for this clone. TCRdb has a much larger clone's protein, which differs at residue 14 from the translation of this DNA, likely because of a read error; what is shown is the protein translated from the DNA. V usage is TRDV1 and J usage is TRDJ1, with 10 bases aligning to TRDD3. TCRdb is silent on the J gene; assignment here came from matching the DNA to germline. The CDR3 runs to 25 residues. V dropped 0 bases and J dropped 0; count of bases not matched to a gene: 28. Looked up from germline, CDR1 is TSWWSYY and CDR2 is QGS. The CDR3 DNA reads as TGTGCTCTTGGGGAACTCGATTTCCCGAATGGCCTGTACAGGGGGATACGGCCGGACACCGATAAACTCATCTTT. Protein: CALGELDFPNGLYRGIRPDTDKLIF.

This clone showed up just a few times. For this DNA, TCRdb reports the protein of a much larger clone, which diverges at residue 22, most likely from a read error; the protein presented here is translated directly from the DNA. CDR3 in DNA: TGTGCTCTTGGGGGCCGAGCCCAGGGCTACAACCTCGTACTGGGTCTCCCCTTCGCCGATAAACACATCTTT. Translating gives CALGGRAQGYNLVLGLPFADKHIF. The J gene went uncalled, whereas the V gene is TRDV1; no DNA check was done on the table's D call, TRDD3. Per the germline V gene, CDR1 is TSWWSYY and CDR2 is QGS. The CDR3 sequence is 24 residues long.

Comments on this clone: A far more abundant clone sits one base away, making this likely a read error. This sequence joins TRDV1 and TRDJ1, with 10 positions matching TRDD3. Matching the DNA to germline supplied the J gene, which TCRdb does not give. The ends lost 0 bases at V and 1 base at J; junction bases unmatched: 44. CDR1 is TSWWSYY and CDR2 is QGS in the germline V gene. There are 30 residues in the CDR3. Written as DNA, the CDR3 is TGTGCTCTTGGGGAACTTTCCTACCGGGGGATACGCACAGTGCTACAAAAGGAGGATACGGGCGAAGGGAGCACCGATAAACTCATCTTT. Its protein is CALGELSYRGIRTVLQKEDTGEGSTDKLIF.

This clone was recorded a few times. A read error likely explains why the TCRdb protein, taken from a much larger clone, differs from this DNA's translation at residue 3; the protein shown is translated from the DNA. The chain joins TRDV2 to TRDJ1; D unresolved. The J gene is not listed in TCRdb, so it was assigned here from a DNA match to germline. The CDR3 spans 15 residues. The germline V gene encodes CDR1 GEAIGNYY and CDR2 EKD. The chain's CDR3 is CARDTLVVRADKLIF. The CDR3 nucleotides are TGTGCCCGTGACACATTAGTCGTACGCGCCGATAAACTCATCTTT.